The 22 T cell receptor beta chains reported below all come from one sample, sequenced in a study of shared clonotypes between healthy human individuals. Positively selected for CCR7, the CD45RO-negative cells used as naive CD8 cells excluded terminally differentiated effector memory CD45RA+ cells. The repertoire was sequenced with immunoSEQ multiplex PCR; TCRdb's copy has only in-frame clones and lacks some. Of roughly 2.1 million clones in the sample, 93% are singletons; the top ten hold 1.5% to 2%. The sequencing sample was made of naive CD8+ T cells from PBMCs. Receptor source: a man younger than 35 in good health. Some clones in this sample may be carry-over from other donors' samples.

V usage is TRBV7-9 and J usage is TRBJ2-3; D remains unclear. This CDR3 comprises 18 residues. Looked up from germline, CDR1 is SEHNR and CDR2 is FQNEAQ (reference sequence). V dropped 2 bases and J dropped 1 base, with 19 bases sitting between them. CDR3 nucleotide sequence: TGTGCCAGCAGCTTACCCCTAGGGCCGTTCGATGGCACAGATACGCAGTATTTT. It is translated as CASSLPLGPFDGTDTQYF.

V usage is TRBV7-9 and J usage is TRBJ1-1, with 7 bases lining up with TRBD1. From germline, CDR1 is SEHNR and CDR2 FQNEAQ (reference sequence). The V gene end was trimmed by 0 bases and the J gene end by 3 bases; junction bases not matched to a gene: 4. This CDR3 is 15 amino acids long. CDR3 residues: CASSLADTGDTEAFF. The DNA of the CDR3 is TGTGCCAGCAGCTTAGCGGACACAGGGGACACTGAAGCTTTCTTT.

The rearrangement joins TRBV4-1 to TRBJ1-5; 8 nucleotides line up with TRBD1. The V and J ends lost 3 bases and 2 bases, in that order; junction bases with no gene match: 3. This CDR3 contains 15 residues. CDR1 is MGHRA, CDR2 YSYEKL, per germline. CDR3 DNA: TGCGCCAGCAGCCACGTGGGACAGGGCAATCAGCCCCAGCATTTT. Residues: CASSHVGQGNQPQHF.

The V and J genes are TRBV10-1 and TRBJ2-7, with TRBD1 matching 10 bases. V gave up 3 bases and J gave up 4 bases; unmatched junction bases: 15. The CDR3 length is 18 residues. Germline V gene lookup returns CDR1 WNHNN and CDR2 SYGVQD (reference sequence). CDR3 residues: CASSDPYPWDRGFYEQYF. CDR3 nucleotides: TGCGCCAGCAGTGACCCCTATCCCTGGGACAGGGGATTTTACGAGCAGTACTTC.

The rearrangement uses TRBV29-1 and TRBJ2-7, with D tentatively TRBD1 (6 bases). The CDR3 runs 11 residues. V was trimmed by 6 bases and J by 3 bases, leaving 9 bases between them. Germline V gene data show CDR1 as SQVTM and CDR2 as ANQGSEA. CDR3 coding DNA: TGCAGCGTGGGGACATTCTACGAGCAGTACTTC. This sequence encodes CSVGTFYEQYF.

The chain recombines TRBV27 with TRBJ2-1; 13 bases are a match to TRBD2. With 2 bases clipped from V and 8 bases from J, the junction kept 9 bases outside the gene matches. CDR3 length: 17 residues. Germline assignment: CDR1 MNHEY and CDR2 SMNVEV (reference sequence). The CDR3 sequence is CASSLLTLAGGVDEQFF. CDR3 nucleotides: TGTGCCAGCAGTTTACTCACACTAGCGGGAGGGGTGGATGAGCAGTTCTTC.

This sequence joins TRBV25-1 and TRBJ2-7; D perhaps matches TRBD2 (5 bases). V dropped 8 bases and J dropped 3 bases, with 11 bases sitting between them. The CDR3 covers 12 residues. The germline V gene has CDR1 MGHDK and CDR2 SYGVNS. The CDR3 loop is CASPDFLYEQYF. CDR3 bases: TGTGCCAGCCCGGACTTTCTCTACGAGCAGTACTTC.

The V call is TRBV28, the J call TRBJ1-2; D possibly corresponds to TRBD1 (6 bases). V lost 6 bases to trimming and J lost 8 bases, with 19 bases between them. The CDR3 contains 14 residues. Looked up from germline, CDR1 is MDHEN and CDR2 is SYDVKM. The CDR3 region has the DNA TGTGCCAGCAGCATACGGGGGGCCCTTGAGGGCTACACCTTC. Its translation is CASSIRGALEGYTF.

The chain links TRBV14 to TRBJ2-5, with D possibly being TRBD1 (5 bases). The V end was cut by 0 bases, the J end by 1 base, with 9 bases between. The CDR3 is made up of 15 amino acids. Germline loops: CDR1 SGHDN, CDR2 FVKESK. The CDR3 DNA reads TGTGCCAGCAGCCAAGAGGGCAGGGTCCAAGAGACCCAGTACTTC. Protein sequence: CASSQEGRVQETQYF.

This chain uses TRBV13 with TRBJ2-3; no definite D call. CDR1 is PRHDT, CDR2 FYEKMQ, per germline (reference sequence). The CDR3 has 14 amino acids. V lost 0 bases to trimming and J lost 4 bases, with 8 bases between them. The CDR3 nucleotides read TGTGCCAGCAGCTTAGGCAGAGACCCAGATACGCAGTATTTT. This gives the protein CASSLGRDPDTQYF.

The CDR3 DNA reads TGTGCCAGCAGCTTGGGTAACAGCCCCTACGAGCAGTACTTC. Protein product: CASSLGNSPYEQYF. This chain links TRBV5-6 with TRBJ2-7; D is unclear. Between the trimmed V and J ends, which lost 0 bases and 2 bases, there was a span of 9 bases. The CDR3 is 14 residues long. Germline CDR1 reads SGHDT; CDR2 reads YYEEEE. Full variable domain (remainder filled in from reference TRBV5-6 and TRBJ2-7): DAGVTQSPTHLIKTRGQQVTLRCSPKSGHDTVSWYQQALGQGPQFIFQYYEEEERQRGNFPDRFSGHQFPNYSSELNVNALLLGDSALYLCASSLGNSPYEQYFGPGTRLTVT.

The chain recombines TRBV15 with TRBJ2-7; D not certain. Looked up from germline, CDR1 is LNHNV and CDR2 is YYDKDF (reference sequence). The CDR3 has 16 residues. V lost 0 bases, J lost 7 bases, and 19 bases lay in between. CDR3 protein: CATSRDGGTLSWEQYF. DNA for the CDR3: TGTGCCACCAGCAGAGACGGCGGAACCCTGTCGTGGGAGCAGTACTTC.

The chain combines TRBV19 with TRBJ1-1; no clear D gene. V was pared by 6 bases and J by 5 bases, with 16 bases between. The length of the CDR3 is 14 residues. Per germline, CDR1 LNHDA and CDR2 SQIVND (reference sequence). CDR3 in DNA: TGTGCCAGTAGCATGGGGTTGGCGAGGACTGAAGCTTTCTTT. This gives the protein CASSMGLARTEAFF.

This rearrangement joins TRBV29-1 to TRBJ2-1; D is unclear. This CDR3 spans 13 amino acids. CDR1 SQVTM and CDR2 ANQGSEA come from the germline V gene. Trimming pared 6 bases from V and 3 bases from J, leaving 12 bases between. The CDR3: CSVAVADYNEQFF. The CDR3 DNA reads as TGCAGCGTCGCCGTGGCAGACTACAATGAGCAGTTCTTC.

This clone is a singleton in its sample. This chain links TRBV6-4 with TRBJ2-1; D is possibly TRBD1 or TRBD2 (5 bases each). V was pared by 5 bases and J by 10 bases, with 24 bases between. The length of the CDR3 is 16 residues. The germline CDR1 and CDR2 sequences are MRHNA and SNTAGT. The chain's CDR3 is CASSPSRDHSQLEQFF. The CDR3 bases are TGTGCCAGCAGTCCTTCCCGGGACCACTCACAATTGGAGCAGTTCTTC.

The chain is built from TRBV28 and TRBJ2-7; possible D gene TRBD2, 7 bases. Between the trimmed V and J ends, which lost 7 bases and 7 bases, there was a span of 26 bases. There are 16 residues in the CDR3. CDR1 and CDR2 from the germline V gene are MDHEN and SYDVKM. This CDR3 reads CASNAPLGGLTGEQYF. The CDR3 DNA sequence: TGTGCCAGCAATGCGCCCTTGGGGGGGCTGACGGGAGAGCAGTACTTC.

The chain is built from TRBV19 and TRBJ2-1; no firm D call. CDR1 and CDR2 (germline): LNHDA, SQIVND (reference sequence). Trimming left V 4 bases short and J 4 bases short, with 8 bases between. This CDR3 has 13 amino acids. The CDR3 is CASSTDGYNEQFF. In nucleotides, the CDR3 is TGTGCCAGTAGTACCGACGGGTACAATGAGCAGTTCTTC.

Only one count was recorded for this clone. This sample includes further DNA sequences coding for the same CDR3. CDR3 loop: CASSAGNEQFF. The CDR3 region has the DNA TGTGCCAGCAGCGCGGGGAATGAGCAGTTCTTC. The V call is TRBV9, the J call TRBJ2-1, with a possible D match to TRBD2 (5 bases). CDR1 is SGDLS and CDR2 is YYNGEE in the germline V gene. Trimming removed 3 bases from V and 7 bases from J, with 5 bases in between. CDR3 length: 11 amino acids. The variable domain in full, with the rest retrieved from reference TRBV9 and TRBJ2-1, is DSGVTQTPKHLITATGQRVTLRCSPRSGDLSVYWYQQSLDQGLQFLIQYYNGEERAKGNILERFSAQQFPDLHSELNLSSLELGDSALYFCASSAGNEQFFGPGTRLTVL.

A note on this clone: Distinct nucleotide sequences in the sample also encode this CDR3. The chain carries TRBV27 and TRBJ2-1; D may be TRBD2 (6 bases). Per the germline V gene, CDR1 is MNHEY and CDR2 is SMNVEV (reference sequence). Trimming removed 4 bases at V and 2 bases at J, with 12 bases between. CDR3 length: 15 amino acids. Here the CDR3 reads CASSSRGTTYNEQFF. CDR3 bases: TGTGCCAGCAGTTCCCGGGGGACCACCTACAATGAGCAGTTCTTC.

This clone appeared once. The chain is built from TRBV4-1 and TRBJ2-2; D remains ambiguous. The CDR3 is 14 residues long. The V end lost 0 bases, the J end lost 5 bases, and 7 bases lay between the germline ends. CDR1 MGHRA and CDR2 YSYEKL come from the germline V gene. CDR3 sequence reads: CASSQDAATGELFF. DNA of the CDR3: TGCGCCAGCAGCCAAGACGCGGCGACCGGGGAGCTGTTTTTT.

The chain employs TRBV9 and TRBJ2-7, with 10 bases matching TRBD2. CDR3 length equals 16 residues. Trimming at V came to 3 bases and at J to 0 bases, leaving 6 bases not matched to a gene. From germline, CDR1 is SGDLS and CDR2 YYNGEE. CDR3 sequence: CASSAGLAASSYEQYF. Here the CDR3 DNA reads TGTGCCAGCAGCGCCGGACTAGCGGCTAGCTCCTACGAGCAGTACTTC.

The V gene is TRBV7-2, the J gene TRBJ1-1; TRBD1 is a possible D gene (6 bases). Germline assignment: CDR1 SGHTA and CDR2 FQGNSA. The CDR3 is 14 amino acids. Trimming removed 3 bases at V and 5 bases at J, with 13 bases between. CDR3 protein: CASSFFRGKTEAFF. The CDR3 DNA is TGTGCCAGCAGCTTTTTTAGGGGGAAGACTGAAGCTTTCTTT.